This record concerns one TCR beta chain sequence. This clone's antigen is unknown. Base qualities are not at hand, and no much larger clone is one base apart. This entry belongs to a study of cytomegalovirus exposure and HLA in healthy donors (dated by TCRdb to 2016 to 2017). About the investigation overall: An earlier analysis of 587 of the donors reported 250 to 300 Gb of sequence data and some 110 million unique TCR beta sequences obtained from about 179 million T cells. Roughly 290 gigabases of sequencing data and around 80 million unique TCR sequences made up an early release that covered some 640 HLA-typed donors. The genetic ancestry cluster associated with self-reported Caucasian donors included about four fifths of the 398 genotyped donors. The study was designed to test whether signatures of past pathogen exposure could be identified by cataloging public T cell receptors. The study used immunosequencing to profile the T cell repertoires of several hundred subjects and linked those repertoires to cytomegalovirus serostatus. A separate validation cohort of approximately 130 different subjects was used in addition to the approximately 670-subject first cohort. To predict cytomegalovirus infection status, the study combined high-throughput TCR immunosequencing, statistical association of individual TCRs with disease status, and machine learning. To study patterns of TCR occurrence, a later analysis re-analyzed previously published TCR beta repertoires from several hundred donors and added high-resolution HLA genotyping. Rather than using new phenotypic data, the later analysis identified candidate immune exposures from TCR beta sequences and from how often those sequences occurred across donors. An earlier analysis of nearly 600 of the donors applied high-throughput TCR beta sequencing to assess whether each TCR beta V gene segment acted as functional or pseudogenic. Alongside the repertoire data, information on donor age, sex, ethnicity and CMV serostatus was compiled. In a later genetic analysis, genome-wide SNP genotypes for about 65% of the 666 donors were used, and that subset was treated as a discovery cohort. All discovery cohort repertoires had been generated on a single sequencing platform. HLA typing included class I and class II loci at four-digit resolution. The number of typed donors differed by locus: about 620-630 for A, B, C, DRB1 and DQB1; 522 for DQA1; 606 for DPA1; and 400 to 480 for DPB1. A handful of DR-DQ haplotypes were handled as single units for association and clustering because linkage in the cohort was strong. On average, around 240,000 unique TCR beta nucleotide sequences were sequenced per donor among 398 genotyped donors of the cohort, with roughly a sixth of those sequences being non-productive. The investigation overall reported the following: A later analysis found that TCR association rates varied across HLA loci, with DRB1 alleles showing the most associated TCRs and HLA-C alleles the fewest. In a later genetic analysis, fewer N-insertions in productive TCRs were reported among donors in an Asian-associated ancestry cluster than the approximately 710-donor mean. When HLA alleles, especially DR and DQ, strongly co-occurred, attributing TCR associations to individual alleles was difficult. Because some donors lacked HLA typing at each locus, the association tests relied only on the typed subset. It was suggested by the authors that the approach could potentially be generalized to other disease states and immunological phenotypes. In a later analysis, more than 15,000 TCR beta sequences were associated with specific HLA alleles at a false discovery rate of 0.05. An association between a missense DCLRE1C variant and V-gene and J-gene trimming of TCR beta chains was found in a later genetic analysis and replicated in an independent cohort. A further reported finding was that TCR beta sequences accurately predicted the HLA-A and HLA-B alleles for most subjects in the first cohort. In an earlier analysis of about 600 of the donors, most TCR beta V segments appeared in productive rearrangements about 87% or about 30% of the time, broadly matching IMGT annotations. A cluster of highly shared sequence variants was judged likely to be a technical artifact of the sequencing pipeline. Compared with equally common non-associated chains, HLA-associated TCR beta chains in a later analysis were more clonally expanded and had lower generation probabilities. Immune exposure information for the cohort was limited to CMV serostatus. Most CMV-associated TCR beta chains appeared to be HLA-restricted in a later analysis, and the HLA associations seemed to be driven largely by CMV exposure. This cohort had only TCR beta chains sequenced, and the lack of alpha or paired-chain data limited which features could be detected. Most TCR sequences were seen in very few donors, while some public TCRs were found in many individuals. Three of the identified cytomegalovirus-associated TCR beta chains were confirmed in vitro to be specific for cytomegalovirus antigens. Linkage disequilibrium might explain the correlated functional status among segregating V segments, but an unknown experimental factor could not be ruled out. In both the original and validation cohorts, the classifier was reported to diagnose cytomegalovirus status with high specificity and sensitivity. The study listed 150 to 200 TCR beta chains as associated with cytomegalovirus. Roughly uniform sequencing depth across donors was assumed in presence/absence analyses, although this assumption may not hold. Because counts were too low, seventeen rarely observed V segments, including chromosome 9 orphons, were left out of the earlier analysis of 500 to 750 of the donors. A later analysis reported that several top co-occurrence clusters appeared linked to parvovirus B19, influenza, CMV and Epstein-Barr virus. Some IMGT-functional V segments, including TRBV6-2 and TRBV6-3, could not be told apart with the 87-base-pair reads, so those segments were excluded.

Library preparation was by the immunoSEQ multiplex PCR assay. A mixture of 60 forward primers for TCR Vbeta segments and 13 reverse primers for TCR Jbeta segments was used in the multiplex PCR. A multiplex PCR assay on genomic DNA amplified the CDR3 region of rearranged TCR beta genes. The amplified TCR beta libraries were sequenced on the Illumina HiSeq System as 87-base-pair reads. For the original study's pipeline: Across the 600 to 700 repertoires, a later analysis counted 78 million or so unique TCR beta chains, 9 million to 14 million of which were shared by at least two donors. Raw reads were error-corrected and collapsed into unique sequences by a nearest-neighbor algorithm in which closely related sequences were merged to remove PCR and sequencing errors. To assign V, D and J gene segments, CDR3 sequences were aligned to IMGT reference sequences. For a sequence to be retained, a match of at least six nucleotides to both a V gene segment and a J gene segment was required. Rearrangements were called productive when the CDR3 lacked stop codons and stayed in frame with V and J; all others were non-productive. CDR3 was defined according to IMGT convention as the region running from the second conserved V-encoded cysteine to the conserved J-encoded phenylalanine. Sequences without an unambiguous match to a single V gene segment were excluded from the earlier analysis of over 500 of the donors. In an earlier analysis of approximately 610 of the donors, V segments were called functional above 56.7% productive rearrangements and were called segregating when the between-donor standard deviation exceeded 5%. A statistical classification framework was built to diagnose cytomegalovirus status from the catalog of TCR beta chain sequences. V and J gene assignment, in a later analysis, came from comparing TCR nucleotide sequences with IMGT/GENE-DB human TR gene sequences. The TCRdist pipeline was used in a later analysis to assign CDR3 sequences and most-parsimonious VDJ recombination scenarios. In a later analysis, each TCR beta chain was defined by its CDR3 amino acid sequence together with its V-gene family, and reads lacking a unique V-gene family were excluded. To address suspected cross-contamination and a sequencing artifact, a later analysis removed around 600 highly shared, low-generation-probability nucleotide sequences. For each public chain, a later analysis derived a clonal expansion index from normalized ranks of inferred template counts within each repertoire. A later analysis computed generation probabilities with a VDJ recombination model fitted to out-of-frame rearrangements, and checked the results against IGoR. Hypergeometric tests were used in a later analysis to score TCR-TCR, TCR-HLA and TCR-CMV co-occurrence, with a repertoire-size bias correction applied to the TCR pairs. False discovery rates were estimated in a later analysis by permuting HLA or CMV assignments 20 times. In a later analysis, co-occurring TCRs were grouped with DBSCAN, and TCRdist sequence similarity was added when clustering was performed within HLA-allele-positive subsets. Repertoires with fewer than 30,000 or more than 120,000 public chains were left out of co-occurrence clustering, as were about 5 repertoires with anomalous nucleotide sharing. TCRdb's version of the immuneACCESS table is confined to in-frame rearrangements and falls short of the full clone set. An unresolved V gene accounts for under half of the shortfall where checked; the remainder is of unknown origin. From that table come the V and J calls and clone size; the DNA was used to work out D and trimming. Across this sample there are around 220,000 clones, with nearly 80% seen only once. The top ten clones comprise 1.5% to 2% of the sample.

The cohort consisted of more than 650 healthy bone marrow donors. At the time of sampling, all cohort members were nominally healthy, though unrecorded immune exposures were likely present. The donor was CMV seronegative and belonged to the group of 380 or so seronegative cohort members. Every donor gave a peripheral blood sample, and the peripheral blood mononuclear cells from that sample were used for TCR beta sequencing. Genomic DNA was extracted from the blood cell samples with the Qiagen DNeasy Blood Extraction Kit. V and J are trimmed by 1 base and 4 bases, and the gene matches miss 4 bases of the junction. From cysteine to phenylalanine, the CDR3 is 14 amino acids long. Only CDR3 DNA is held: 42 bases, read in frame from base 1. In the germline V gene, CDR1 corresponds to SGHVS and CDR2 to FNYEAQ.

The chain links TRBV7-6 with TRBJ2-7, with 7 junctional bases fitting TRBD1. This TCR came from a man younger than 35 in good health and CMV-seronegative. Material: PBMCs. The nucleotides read TGTGCCAGCAGCTTAGTACAGGGGATTTACGAGCAGTACTTC. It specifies CASSLVQGIYEQYF.